This T cell receptor (beta chain) stems from a study of cytomegalovirus exposure and HLA in healthy donors. A few counts support this clone. The antigen is undetermined. Healthy people donating bone marrow made up the donors. Trimming removed 6 bases from V and 2 bases from J; junction bases left unmatched: 5. The CDR3 runs 15 residues. Germline CDR1 is ENHRY and CDR2 is SYGVKD. The PCR ran on 60 Vbeta and 13 Jbeta primers. Only in-frame clones appear in the TCRdb table, and some are missing; sequencing was by immunoSEQ multiplex PCR. Found here are about 190,000 clones, almost 80% of them singletons; the top ten hold 1.6%. Study-level findings and limits: As a later analysis showed, several of the most significant clusters appeared to be linked to common viral pathogens. Some V segments could not be told apart, so they were left out, TRBV6-2 and TRBV6-3 among them.

The sequence derives from a woman younger than 30 in good health and CMV-seronegative. This chain joins TRBV10-3 and TRBJ2-5; 11 bases are a match to TRBD2. What was sequenced was PBMCs. The CDR3 sequence is CAISPTSGAQETQYF. Here the CDR3 DNA reads TGTGCCATCAGCCCGACTAGCGGGGCACAAGAGACCCAGTACTTC.